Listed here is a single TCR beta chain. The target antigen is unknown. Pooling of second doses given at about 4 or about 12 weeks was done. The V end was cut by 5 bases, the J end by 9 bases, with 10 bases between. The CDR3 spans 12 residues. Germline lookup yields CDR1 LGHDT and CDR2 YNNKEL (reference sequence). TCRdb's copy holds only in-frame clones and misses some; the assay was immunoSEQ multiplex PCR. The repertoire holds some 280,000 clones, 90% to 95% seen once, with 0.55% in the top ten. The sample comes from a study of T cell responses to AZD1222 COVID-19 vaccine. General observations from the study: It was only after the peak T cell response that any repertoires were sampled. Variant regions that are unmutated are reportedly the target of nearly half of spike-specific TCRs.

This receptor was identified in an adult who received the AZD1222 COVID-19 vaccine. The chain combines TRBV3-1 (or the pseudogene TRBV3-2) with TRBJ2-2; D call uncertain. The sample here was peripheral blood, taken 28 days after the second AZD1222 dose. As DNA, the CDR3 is TGTGCCAGCAGCTCAGATGTCCGGGAGCTGTTTTTT. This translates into CASSSDVRELFF.